One and the same sample provided the 14 T cell receptor beta chains below, sequenced in a study of CD8 T cells in Susac syndrome (dated by TCRdb to between 2018 and 2020). Library prep was done by the immunoSEQ multiplex PCR assay. RNA was extracted using the RNeasy kit, and about 0.5 to 1 ug of the RNA was reverse transcribed with random hexamers. The public reads were quality trimmed at Q25 with fastp and then assembled into clones with MiXCR by TCRdb, keeping productive beta chains. A single entry per CDR3 protein holds the most common genes and DNA from its merged rows. The sample table lists about 300,000 distinct CDR3 sequences, 75% to 90% of them with a count of one. The ten top clones hold around 0.18% of the sample. Sample: CD8+ T cells from PBMCs. The receptors were gathered from a human donor with multiple sclerosis.

This rearrangement joins TRBV5-4 to TRBJ1-1; maybe TRBD1 (6 bases). CDR1 is SGHNT and CDR2 is YYREEE in the germline V gene (reference sequence). This CDR3 comprises 13 residues. Trimming stripped 3 bases from V and 1 base from J, with 7 bases between. For the CDR3, the DNA is TGTGCCAGCAGCTCGGGACAGAACACTGAAGCTTTCTTT. It yields the protein CASSSGQNTEAFF.

The table lists this clonotype with a count of one. This chain links TRBV14 with TRBJ2-7; no clear D gene. The ends were cut back, 2 bases at V and 5 bases at J, with 10 bases in the middle. The CDR3 runs to 13 residues. Germline V gene data show CDR1 as SGHDN and CDR2 as FVKESK. CDR3 protein: CASSQWGRNEQYF. CDR3 sequence (DNA): TGTGCCAGCAGCCAATGGGGTCGGAACGAGCAGTACTTC.

The chain combines TRBV9 with TRBJ2-7, with D possibly TRBD1 on 6 matching bases. Germline V gives CDR1 SGDLS, CDR2 YYNGEE. V was clipped by 0 bases and J by 2 bases, with 12 bases between them. The CDR3 runs 15 residues. The CDR3 sequence is CASSVGAGAAYEQYF. For the CDR3, the DNA is TGTGCCAGCAGCGTAGGAGCAGGGGCCGCCTACGAGCAGTACTTC. The full variable domain, rest sourced from reference TRBV9 and TRBJ2-7, is DSGVTQTPKHLITATGQRVTLRCSPRSGDLSVYWYQQSLDQGLQFLIQYYNGEERAKGNILERFSAQQFPDLHSELNLSSLELGDSALYFCASSVGAGAAYEQYFGPGTRLTVT.

This chain connects TRBV6-5 to TRBJ2-5, with no clear D. Germline values: CDR1 MNHEY, CDR2 SVGAGI. The V gene lost 6 bases and the J gene lost 5 bases, with 19 bases spanning the gap. The CDR3 is made up of 15 amino acids. CDR3 residues: CASSLSRAVAETQYF. CDR3 coding DNA: TGTGCCAGCAGCCTCTCGCGTGCTGTTGCGGAGACCCAGTACTTC.

The V call is TRBV12-3 or TRBV12-4, the J call TRBJ2-1, with TRBD1 matching 8 bases. After removal of 7 bases from V and 5 bases from J, the junction contained 7 bases not matched to a gene. The CDR3 is 14 residues long. The CDR3 sequence: CASKETGANNEQFF. The CDR3 DNA reads TGTGCCAGCAAAGAGACAGGGGCTAACAATGAGCAGTTCTTC.

This sequence joins TRBV10-3 and TRBJ2-5; D is possibly TRBD1 (5 bases). Trimming cost V 0 bases and J 2 bases, with 16 bases left between them. Germline-derived CDR1 and CDR2 are ENHRY and SYGVKD. The CDR3 totals 17 residues. CDR3: CAISESRSGHQQETQYF. Written as DNA, the CDR3 is TGTGCCATCAGTGAGTCAAGGTCAGGACACCAACAAGAGACCCAGTACTTC.

The J gene is TRBJ1-3, the V gene TRBV20-1; D call uncertain. Germline CDR1 is DFQATT and CDR2 is SNEGSKA (reference sequence). Trimming shortened V by 3 bases and J by 8 bases, and 17 bases separated the two germline ends. The CDR3 is 14 amino acids. The CDR3 DNA is TGCAGTGCTAGTAGTGGAATTAATGGCCACACCATATATTTT. Translating it yields CSASSGINGHTIYF.

This clonotype was recorded a few times. The chain recombines TRBV20-1 with TRBJ1-1, with D unclear. Germline CDR1 is DFQATT and CDR2 is SNEGSKA (reference sequence). V was trimmed by 3 bases and J by 6 bases, leaving 5 bases between them. The CDR3 extends over 10 amino acids. The CDR3 DNA follows: TGCAGTGCTAGGTGGGCTGAAGCTTTCTTT. Its protein product is CSARWAEAFF.

The gene calls are TRBV9 and TRBJ2-3; TRBD2 matches at 9 bases. The CDR3 is 19 residues long. CDR1 and CDR2 (germline): SGDLS, YYNGEE. V was clipped by 2 bases and J by 5 bases; unmatched bases: 18. CDR3 sequence: CASSVASGAPLGDLDTQYF. The CDR3 DNA is TGTGCCAGCAGCGTGGCTAGCGGGGCCCCCTTAGGGGACCTAGATACGCAGTATTTT.

J is TRBJ2-1 and V is TRBV7-8, with 8 nucleotides matching TRBD1. The germline CDR1 and CDR2 sequences are SGHVS and FQNEAQ. The CDR3 sequence is 17 residues long. V shed 5 bases, J shed 3 bases, and the junction held 12 bases outside the gene matches. CDR3 loop: CASSPKQTGVDYNEQFF. As DNA, the CDR3 is TGTGCCAGCAGCCCTAAACAGACAGGGGTGGACTACAATGAGCAGTTCTTC.

The rearrangement uses TRBV15 and TRBJ2-7, with a possible D match to TRBD2 (6 bases). Germline V gene lookup returns CDR1 LNHNV and CDR2 YYDKDF (reference sequence). Trimming removed 3 bases at V and 2 bases at J, with 11 bases between. This CDR3 has 14 residues. CDR3 DNA: TGTGCCACCAGCAGCCGGGACTTAACCTACGAGCAGTACTTC. Protein: CATSSRDLTYEQYF.

The chain links TRBV7-2 to TRBJ2-1, with no clear D. This CDR3 has 15 amino acids. Germline CDR1 is SGHTA and CDR2 is FQGNSA. The V end lost 3 bases, the J end lost 8 bases, and 17 bases lay between the germline ends. The CDR3 spells CASSLAVRPVHEQFF. CDR3 DNA: TGTGCCAGCAGCTTGGCGGTTAGGCCCGTCCATGAGCAGTTCTTC.

CDR3 sequence reads: CASSPPVSGELFF. CDR3 coding DNA: TGTGCCAGCAGCCCTCCAGTGAGCGGGGAGCTGTTTTTT. V gene TRBV9 combines with J gene TRBJ2-2; D not resolved. CDR1 SGDLS and CDR2 YYNGEE come from the germline V gene. This CDR3 is built from 13 residues. V was pared by 4 bases and J by 7 bases, with 11 bases between.

The CDR3 reads CASSPTTRDYSYEQYF. The CDR3 DNA reads TGCGCCAGCAGCCCAACCACCCGGGACTACTCTTACGAGCAGTACTTC. This chain connects TRBV4-3 to TRBJ2-7; the match to TRBD2 covers 7 bases. Germline V gene data show CDR1 as LGHNA and CDR2 as YSLEER. The CDR3 is made up of 16 amino acids. Germline trimming cut 4 bases from V and 4 bases from J; bases unmatched to any gene: 13.